This T cell receptor (beta chain) was recorded in a study of identical twins. Whole-study results and caveats: The more abundant beta clonotypes in cord blood had fewer insertions, and memory repertoires did not show this. For out-of-frame alpha sequences shared by twins, low generation probability was in excess. Weaker excess twin sharing was observed in beta out-of-frame sequences.

Everyone who donated was a healthy Caucasian. V was clipped by 7 bases and J by 6 bases, with 10 bases between them. The germline V gene has CDR1 MNHEY and CDR2 SMNVEV (reference sequence). The length of the CDR3 is 11 residues. On this clonotype: The antigen is undetermined.

TCRdb reprocessed the 5' RACE reads via MiXCR and lists one record per CDR3 protein. The sample yields 1,800,000 or so distinct CDR3 sequences, under 35% seen once. This chain links TRBV27 with TRBJ2-7; the D gene is possibly TRBD1 (6 bases). Sample: cord blood. The sequence was collected from a newborn girl in good health. CDR3 protein: CASKTGSEQYF. The CDR3 coding sequence is TGTGCCAGCAAAACAGGGTCCGAGCAGTACTTC.